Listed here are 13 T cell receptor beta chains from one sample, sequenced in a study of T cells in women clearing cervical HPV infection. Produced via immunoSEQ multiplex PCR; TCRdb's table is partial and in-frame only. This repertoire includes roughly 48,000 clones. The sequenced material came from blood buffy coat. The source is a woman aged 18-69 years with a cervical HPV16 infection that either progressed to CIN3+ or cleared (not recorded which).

This CDR3 reads CASSHRDTLSSGANVLTF. CDR3 bases read: TGTGCCAGTAGCCACCGGGACACCTTATCCTCTGGGGCCAACGTC. The chain has TRBV19 and TRBJ2-6; perhaps TRBD1 as D (6 bases). The read comes to an end 3 residues before the CDR3 does, leaving the germline J gene to fill in the end. The CDR3 runs 18 residues. Trimming took 6 bases from V and 0 from J, leaving 18 bases between them. Germline-derived CDR1 and CDR2 are LNHDA and SQIVND (reference sequence). Full variable domain (remainder filled in from reference TRBV19 and TRBJ2-6): DGGITQSPKYLFRKEGQNVTLSCEQNLNHDAMYWYRQDPGQGLRLIYYSQIVNDFQKGDIAEGYSVSREKKESFPLTVTSAQKNPTAFYLCASSHRDTLSSGANVLTFGAGSRLTVL.

The CDR3 loop reads CASSLTSTEQFF. The sequenced CDR3 bases are TGTGCCAGCAGTCTCACTAGCACTGAG. The chain joins TRBV12-3 or TRBV12-4 to TRBJ2-1, with D possibly matching TRBD2 (6 bases). The read ends 3 residues shy of where the CDR3 ends; the end is completed using the germline J gene. The CDR3 covers 12 residues. Trimming shortened V by 5 bases and J by 9 bases, and 11 bases separated the two germline ends.

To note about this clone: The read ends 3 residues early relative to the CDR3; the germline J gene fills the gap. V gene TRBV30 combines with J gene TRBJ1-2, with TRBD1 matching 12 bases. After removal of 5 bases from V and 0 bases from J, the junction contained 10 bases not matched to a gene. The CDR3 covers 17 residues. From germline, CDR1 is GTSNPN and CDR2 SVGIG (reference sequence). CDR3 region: CAWLTPGQGAANYGYTF. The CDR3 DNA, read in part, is TGTGCCTGGCTTACACCGGGACAGGGGGCCGCTAACTATGGC.

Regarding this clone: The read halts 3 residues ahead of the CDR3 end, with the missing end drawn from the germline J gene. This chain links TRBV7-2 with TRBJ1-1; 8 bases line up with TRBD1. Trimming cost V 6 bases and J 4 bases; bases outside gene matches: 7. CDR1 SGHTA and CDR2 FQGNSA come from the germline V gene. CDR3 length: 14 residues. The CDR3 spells CASSPGQGPTEAFF. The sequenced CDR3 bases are TGTGCCAGCAGTCCAGGACAGGGACCCACTGAA.

The part of the CDR3 DNA that was read is TGTGCCAGCAGGGCCGGACAGCCTGAAAAA. Encoded protein: CASRAGQPEK. The CDR3 in full is CASRAGQPEKLFF. This rearrangement joins TRBV28 to TRBJ1-4; D is perhaps TRBD1 (6 bases). The sequence runs out 3 residues before the end of the CDR3; the remainder is reconstructed from the germline J gene. The CDR3 is 13 residues long. V lost 6 bases and J lost 7, with 12 bases in between. Germline V gene data show CDR1 as MDHEN and CDR2 as SYDVKM.

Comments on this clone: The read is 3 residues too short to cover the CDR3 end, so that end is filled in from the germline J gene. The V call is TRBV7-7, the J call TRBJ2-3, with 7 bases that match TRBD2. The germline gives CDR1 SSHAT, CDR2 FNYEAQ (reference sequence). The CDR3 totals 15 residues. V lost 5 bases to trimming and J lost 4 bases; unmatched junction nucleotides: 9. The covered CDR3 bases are TGTGCCAGCAGCAGCGGGACGCCCGGTCCAGATACG. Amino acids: CASSSGTPGPDT. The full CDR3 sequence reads CASSSGTPGPDTQYF.

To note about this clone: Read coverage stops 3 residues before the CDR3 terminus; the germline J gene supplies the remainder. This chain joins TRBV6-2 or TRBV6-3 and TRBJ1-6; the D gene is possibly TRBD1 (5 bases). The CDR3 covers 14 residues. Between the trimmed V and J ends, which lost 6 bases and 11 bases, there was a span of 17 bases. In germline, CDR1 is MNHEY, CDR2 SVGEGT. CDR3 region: CASRQTAPGAPLHF. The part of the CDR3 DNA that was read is TGTGCCAGCAGGCAGACGGCCCCGGGGGCACCC.

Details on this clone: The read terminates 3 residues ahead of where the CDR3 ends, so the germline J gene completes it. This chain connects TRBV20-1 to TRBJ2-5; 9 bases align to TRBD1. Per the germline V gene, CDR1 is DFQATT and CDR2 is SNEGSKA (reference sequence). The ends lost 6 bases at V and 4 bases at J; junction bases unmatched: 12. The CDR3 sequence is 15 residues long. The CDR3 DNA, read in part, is TGCAGTGCCACTAGGGTACAGGGGGCGGGAGAGACC. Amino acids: CSATRVQGAGET. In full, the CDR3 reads CSATRVQGAGETQYF.

CDR3 residues: CASSLGQVYEQYF. The covered CDR3 bases are TGCGCCAGCAGCCTGGGACAGGTCTACGAG. The rearrangement joins TRBV5-1 to TRBJ2-7; 8 bases are a match to TRBD1. Read coverage stops 3 residues before the CDR3 terminus; the germline J gene supplies the remainder. With V trimmed by 4 bases and J by 3 bases, 3 bases remained unmatched. The CDR3 is made up of 13 amino acids. CDR1 is SGHRS and CDR2 is YFSETQ in the germline V gene.

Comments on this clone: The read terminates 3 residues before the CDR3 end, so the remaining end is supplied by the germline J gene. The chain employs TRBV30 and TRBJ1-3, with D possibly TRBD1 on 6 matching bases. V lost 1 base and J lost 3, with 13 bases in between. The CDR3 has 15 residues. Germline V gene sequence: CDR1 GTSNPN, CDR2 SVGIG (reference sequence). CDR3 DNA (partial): TGTGCCTGGAGTGAACCAGGGGTATTTGGAAACACC. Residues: CAWSEPGVFGNT. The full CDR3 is CAWSEPGVFGNTIYF.

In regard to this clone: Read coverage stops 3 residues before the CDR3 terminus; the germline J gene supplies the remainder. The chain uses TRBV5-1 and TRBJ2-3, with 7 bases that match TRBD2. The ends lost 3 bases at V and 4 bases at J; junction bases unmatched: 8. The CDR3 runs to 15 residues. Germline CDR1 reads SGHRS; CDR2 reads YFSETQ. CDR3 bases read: TGCGCCAGCAGCTGGCTACTAGCGAGGTCAGATACG. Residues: CASSWLLARSDT. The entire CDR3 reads CASSWLLARSDTQYF.

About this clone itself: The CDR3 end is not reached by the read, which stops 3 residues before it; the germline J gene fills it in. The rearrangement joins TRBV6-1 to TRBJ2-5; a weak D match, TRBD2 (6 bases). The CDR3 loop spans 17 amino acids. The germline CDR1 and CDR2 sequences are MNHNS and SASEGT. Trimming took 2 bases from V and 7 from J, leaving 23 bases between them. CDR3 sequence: CASSEYFSGQGGRTQYF. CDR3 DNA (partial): TGTGCCAGCAGTGAATATTTCTCGGGTCAGGGAGGAAGGACC.

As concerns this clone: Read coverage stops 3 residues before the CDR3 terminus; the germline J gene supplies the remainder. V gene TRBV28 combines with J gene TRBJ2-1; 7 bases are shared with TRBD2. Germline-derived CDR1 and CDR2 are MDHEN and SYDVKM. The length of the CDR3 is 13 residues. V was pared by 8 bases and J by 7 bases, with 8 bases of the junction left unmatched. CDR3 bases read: TGTGCCAGCGGCCCGGTGCGGGGGAATGAG. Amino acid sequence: CASGPVRGNE. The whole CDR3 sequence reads CASGPVRGNEQFF.